Shown below are 23 T cell receptor beta chains from a single sample sequenced in a study of blood T cell repertoires in COVID-19. TCRdb keeps only in-frame clones here, not all; method: immunoSEQ multiplex PCR. The data contain about 69,000 clones, 79% of them singletons. The sample taken for sequencing was peripheral blood. The source is a human donor in a cohort sampled during active COVID-19.

The chain has TRBV10-3 and TRBJ2-5; 9 positions agree with TRBD1. V trimming: 5 bases; J trimming: 3 bases; junction bases outside the gene matches: 7. This CDR3 comprises 15 residues. In germline, CDR1 is ENHRY, CDR2 SYGVKD. CDR3 in DNA: TGTGCCATCAGTCTTTCCGGGACAGGGAAAGAGACCCAGTACTTC. Its translation: CAISLSGTGKETQYF.

This clone was seen only a few times. At the DNA level, this CDR3 is encoded by other sequences in the same sample as well. The genes are TRBV5-1 and TRBJ1-4; a weak D match, TRBD1 (5 bases). Trimming left V 4 bases short and J 10 bases short, with 17 bases between. The CDR3 has 14 amino acids. Per the germline V gene, CDR1 is SGHRS and CDR2 is YFSETQ. The CDR3 DNA reads as TGCGCCAGCAGCCGGGAGCAGGGTTTGGGAAAACTGTTTTTT. Translating it yields CASSREQGLGKLFF. The whole variable domain, filled in from reference TRBV5-1 and TRBJ1-4, reads KAGVTQTPRYLIKTRGQQVTLSCSPISGHRSVSWYQQTPGQGLQFLFEYFSETQRNKGNFPGRFSGRQFSNSRSEMNVSTLELGDSALYLCASSREQGLGKLFFGSGTQLSVL.

The chain recombines TRBV11-2 with TRBJ2-4; 7 bases are shared with TRBD1. Germline V lookup: CDR1 SGHAT, CDR2 FQNNGV. The length of the CDR3 is 15 residues. With 4 bases clipped from V and 7 bases from J, the junction kept 10 bases outside the gene matches. CDR3: CASSSSSTGVNIQYF. CDR3 in DNA: TGTGCCAGCAGCTCCTCCTCTACAGGGGTGAACATTCAGTACTTC.

The chain uses TRBV6-6 and TRBJ1-1; 8 bases fit TRBD1. This CDR3 is built from 15 residues. Germline assignment: CDR1 MNHNY and CDR2 SVGAGI (reference sequence). Trimming removed 7 bases from V and 1 base from J; junction bases left unmatched: 8. CDR3 residues: CASIIDRGRNTEAFF. CDR3 nucleotide sequence: TGTGCCAGCATTATTGACAGGGGACGGAACACTGAAGCTTTCTTT.

This clone was detected a few times. V usage is TRBV5-1 and J usage is TRBJ2-3, with a possible D match to TRBD1 (6 bases). CDR1 SGHRS and CDR2 YFSETQ come from the germline V gene. This CDR3 region has 17 residues. The ends were cut back, 6 bases at V and 3 bases at J, with 23 bases in the middle. The CDR3 loop is CASTLGPTGGGTDTQYF. The CDR3, as DNA: TGCGCCAGCACCCTGGGGCCGACAGGCGGTGGAACAGATACGCAGTATTTT.

This clone was found a few times. The chain couples TRBV5-6 to TRBJ2-5; no clear D gene. This CDR3 contains 13 residues. The V end lost 4 bases, the J end lost 2 bases, and 9 bases lay between the germline ends. Germline CDR1 SGHDT, CDR2 YYEEEE. Written as DNA, the CDR3 is TGTGCCAGCAGCACCAGAAAGCAAGAGACCCAGTACTTC. Protein: CASSTRKQETQYF.

The J gene is TRBJ2-1, the V gene TRBV27; D is uncertain. Trimming removed 4 bases from V and 9 bases from J, with 16 bases in between. Germline V gives CDR1 MNHEY, CDR2 SMNVEV (reference sequence). The CDR3 length is 14 residues. CDR3 loop: CASSSVLAPSEQFF. The CDR3 bases are TGTGCCAGCAGTTCGGTCTTAGCTCCGAGTGAGCAGTTCTTC.

This chain links TRBV5-8 with TRBJ2-1, with 8 bases that match TRBD2. The CDR3 consists of 16 residues. Germline trimming cut 0 bases from V and 8 bases from J; bases unmatched to any gene: 10. Germline V gene lookup returns CDR1 SGHTS and CDR2 YDEGEE. The CDR3 sequence is CASSLEAGASSDEQFF. The DNA of the CDR3 is TGTGCCAGCAGCTTGGAAGCGGGAGCTAGTTCGGATGAGCAGTTCTTC.

The chain recombines TRBV18 with TRBJ2-1, with 12 bases fitting TRBD2. With 3 bases clipped from V and 10 bases from J, the junction kept 7 bases outside the gene matches. The CDR3 contains 15 residues. Germline V gene sequence: CDR1 KGHSH, CDR2 LQKENI. The CDR3 loop reads CASSPRGLAGLEQFF. As DNA, the CDR3 is TGTGCCAGCTCACCTCGGGGACTAGCGGGTCTAGAGCAGTTCTTC.

This sequence joins TRBV5-1 and TRBJ1-4; 7 bases map to TRBD1. Looked up from germline, CDR1 is SGHRS and CDR2 is YFSETQ. Trimming removed 7 bases from V and 7 bases from J; junction bases left unmatched: 4. The CDR3 covers 12 residues. The CDR3, as DNA: TGCGCCAGCCGTCGACAGGGTGAAAAACTGTTTTTT. It yields the protein CASRRQGEKLFF.

The gene calls are TRBV3-1 (or the pseudogene TRBV3-2) and TRBJ2-7; D might be TRBD1 (6 bases). The CDR3 consists of 13 residues. Trimming removed 7 bases at V and 7 bases at J, with 17 bases between. Germline V lookup: CDR1 LGHDT, CDR2 YNNKEL (reference sequence). The CDR3: CASTSGESGEQYF. The DNA for the CDR3 is TGTGCCAGCACATCAGGGGAAAGTGGGGAGCAGTACTTC.

The rearrangement uses TRBV7-9 and TRBJ2-3; no firm D call. Germline V gives CDR1 SEHNR, CDR2 FQNEAQ (reference sequence). V was clipped by 6 bases and J by 2 bases, with 12 bases between them. The CDR3 has 14 amino acids. The CDR3 bases are TGTGCCAGCAGTTCCCCCCCTAACACAGATACGCAGTATTTT. This codes for CASSSPPNTDTQYF. The variable domain in full, completed from reference TRBV7-9 and TRBJ2-3, reads DTGVSQNPRHKITKRGQNVTFRCDPISEHNRLYWYRQTLGQGPEFLTYFQNEAQLEKSRLLSDRFSAERPKGSFSTLEIQRTEQGDSAMYLCASSSPPNTDTQYFGPGTRLTVL.

The gene calls are TRBV2 and TRBJ2-5; 16 positions agree with TRBD2. The CDR3 extends over 16 amino acids. The J segment lost 4 bases and the V segment lost 7 bases, leaving 6 bases of the junction unmatched. The V gene's germline CDR1 is SNHLY and CDR2 FYNNEI. DNA for the CDR3: TGTGCCAGCATCTCCGGGACTAGCGGGAGGGGAGAGACCCAGTACTTC. It is translated as CASISGTSGRGETQYF. Full variable domain (outside the CDR3, taken from reference TRBV2 and TRBJ2-5): EPEVTQTPSHQVTQMGQEVILRCVPISNHLYFYWYRQILGQKVEFLVSFYNNEISEKSEIFDDQFSVERPDGSNFTLKIRSTKLEDSAMYFCASISGTSGRGETQYFGPGTRLLVL.

Many counts were recorded for this clone. This chain connects TRBV4-1 to TRBJ2-1; TRBD2 aligns across 10 bases. CDR3 length: 16 amino acids. With 0 bases clipped from V and 10 bases from J, the junction kept 9 bases outside the gene matches. Germline V lookup: CDR1 MGHRA, CDR2 YSYEKL. The CDR3 reads CASSQDPTSGNREQFF. CDR3 DNA: TGCGCCAGCAGCCAAGATCCCACTAGCGGGAATAGAGAGCAGTTCTTC.

A few counts support this clone. The rearrangement joins TRBV5-4 to TRBJ1-5, with D possibly being TRBD1 (5 bases). CDR3 length: 15 amino acids. The germline V gene has CDR1 SGHNT and CDR2 YYREEE (reference sequence). Trimming shortened V by 4 bases and J by 7 bases, and 18 bases separated the two germline ends. CDR3 sequence (DNA): TGTGCCAGCAGCCCCCGGGCCTCAGGGCACCAGCCCCAGCATTTT. As protein: CASSPRASGHQPQHF.

The chain joins TRBV7-9 to TRBJ2-3, with 8 bases fitting TRBD2. CDR1 and CDR2 (germline): SEHNR, FQNEAQ (reference sequence). J gave up 1 base and V 3 bases, and 3 bases lay outside the gene matches. The CDR3 runs 15 residues. CDR3 sequence (DNA): TGTGCCAGCAGCTTCGGTAGCGGGGGCACAGATACGCAGTATTTT. This gives the protein CASSFGSGGTDTQYF. Based on the CDR3 plus reference TRBV7-9 and TRBJ2-3, the full variable domain is DTGVSQNPRHKITKRGQNVTFRCDPISEHNRLYWYRQTLGQGPEFLTYFQNEAQLEKSRLLSDRFSAERPKGSFSTLEIQRTEQGDSAMYLCASSFGSGGTDTQYFGPGTRLTVL.

The J gene is TRBJ2-3, the V gene TRBV19; 8 nucleotides line up with TRBD1. The CDR3 has 14 residues. Trimming cost V 1 base and J 6 bases; bases outside gene matches: 3. In germline, CDR1 is LNHDA, CDR2 SQIVND (reference sequence). The CDR3 coding sequence is TGTGCCAGTAGTATAGGGACAGGGAGGGATACGCAGTATTTT. Translating gives CASSIGTGRDTQYF.

V gene TRBV3-1 (or the pseudogene TRBV3-2) combines with J gene TRBJ2-6; the match to TRBD2 covers 11 bases. Germline V CDR1 and CDR2: LGHDT, YNNKEL (reference sequence). The CDR3 extends over 15 amino acids. V lost 4 bases, J lost 9 bases, and 5 bases stayed unmatched. The CDR3 nucleotides read TGTGCCAGCAGCCCCCGGACTAGCGGGTTCAACGTCCTGACTTTC. It translates to CASSPRTSGFNVLTF.

The chain combines TRBV19 with TRBJ2-1; a possible D gene is TRBD1 (6 bases). There are 12 residues in the CDR3. V was pared by 6 bases and J by 7 bases, with 10 bases between. Germline values: CDR1 LNHDA, CDR2 SQIVND (reference sequence). CDR3 residues: CASRQGKNEQFF. The CDR3 coding sequence is TGTGCCAGTAGACAGGGAAAGAATGAGCAGTTCTTC.

This chain links TRBV10-3 with TRBJ2-7, with TRBD2 identical over 8 bases. The CDR3 covers 15 residues. V lost 6 bases to trimming and J lost 7 bases; unmatched junction nucleotides: 14. The germline gives CDR1 ENHRY, CDR2 SYGVKD. For the CDR3, the DNA is TGTGCCATCAGGATCCAAGCGGGAGAAAAGAAAGAGCAGTACTTC. It yields the protein CAIRIQAGEKKEQYF.

The chain joins TRBV5-1 to TRBJ2-7, with D perhaps matching TRBD1 (5 bases). The CDR3 is 15 residues long. Trimming pared 0 bases from V and 3 bases from J, leaving 13 bases between. Germline V CDR1 and CDR2: SGHRS, YFSETQ. The CDR3 is CASSLESREGYEQYF. CDR3 bases: TGCGCCAGCAGCTTGGAGTCCAGGGAAGGCTACGAGCAGTACTTC.

This chain joins TRBV18 and TRBJ2-3, with 7 bases lining up with TRBD2. Germline-derived CDR1 and CDR2 are KGHSH and LQKENI. The CDR3 sequence is 18 residues long. V was pared by 9 bases and J by 1 base, with 19 bases of the junction left unmatched. The CDR3 protein is CASAGRKGGLAGTDTQYF. DNA of the CDR3: TGTGCCAGTGCAGGCCGAAAGGGAGGGCTGGCTGGCACAGATACGCAGTATTTT.

J is TRBJ1-4 and V is TRBV27; D is perhaps TRBD1 (6 bases). V was pared by 7 bases and J by 7 bases, with 19 bases between. The V gene's germline CDR1 is MNHEY and CDR2 SMNVEV (reference sequence). This CDR3 is built from 15 residues. CDR3 amino acids: CASTKIEGGREKLFF. For the CDR3, the DNA is TGTGCCAGCACCAAAATCGAGGGGGGGCGTGAAAAACTGTTTTTT.